This T cell receptor (beta chain) stems from a study of T cell repertoires in cytomegalovirus infection. Study background: CMV epitopes in the study were HLA-C-restricted (recently identified) and HLA-B-restricted (well studied). Carrying CMV and the relevant HLA type showed in public TCR beta signatures.

As to this clonotype: Antigen: not known.

V lost 3 bases and J 5 bases, leaving 8 bases between the germline ends. The germline gives CDR1 SGDLS, CDR2 YYNGEE. The CDR3 has 13 residues. Via MiXCR, TCRdb re-called the reads, giving one row per CDR3 protein. This sample carries around 900,000 distinct CDR3 sequences, around 30% of them seen once, and the ten largest clones take 11% to 15%. Study-level results: Carriers of CMV and the relevant HLA type were discriminated by public TCR beta frequency. Across the ex vivo response, the dominant clonotypes were HLA-C-restricted CMV-specific TCR beta clonotypes.

This sequence originates from a human donor in good health (CMV status not recorded). Some clones in this sample may be carry-over from other donors' samples. The source was cultured CD8+ T cells from PBMCs, collected from culture after CMV antigen stimulation. V usage is TRBV9 and J usage is TRBJ2-2, with D uncertain. Written as DNA, the CDR3 is TGTGCCAGCAGCGAATGGGATACCGGGGAGCTGTTTTTT. It specifies CASSEWDTGELFF.